Below, 21 T cell receptor beta chains from the same sample are listed, as sequenced in a study of blood T cell repertoires in COVID-19. The assay was immunoSEQ multiplex PCR, and TCRdb's table has in-frame clones only and misses some. The sample carries roughly 220,000 clones, roughly nine tenths recorded once. Sequencing was carried out using PBMCs or T cells enriched from blood (not recorded which). Receptors originate from a woman under 30 in a cohort exposed to, infected with or recovered from COVID-19 (not recorded which).

The DNA for the CDR3 is TGTGCCAGTAGATATAGCGGGGGCACAGATACGCAGTATTTT. Translated: CASRYSGGTDTQYF. The V call is TRBV19, the J call TRBJ2-3; 8 nucleotides agree with TRBD2. The V gene's germline CDR1 is LNHDA and CDR2 SQIVND (reference sequence). The V segment lost 6 bases and the J segment 1 base; nucleotides outside the gene matches: 3. There are 14 residues in the CDR3.

The rearrangement uses TRBV6-5 and TRBJ1-1, with 10 bases aligning to TRBD1. The germline V gene has CDR1 MNHEY and CDR2 SVGAGI. V lost 0 bases and J lost 6; bases outside the gene matches: 1. The CDR3 is 14 amino acids. CDR3 sequence reads: CASSYSGTGAEAFF. Here the CDR3 DNA reads TGTGCCAGCAGTTACTCAGGGACAGGGGCTGAAGCTTTCTTT.

The chain couples TRBV5-1 to TRBJ2-7; 10 positions match TRBD2. This CDR3 has 17 amino acids. Germline trimming cut 2 bases from V and 3 bases from J; bases unmatched to any gene: 11. Per the germline V gene, CDR1 is SGHRS and CDR2 is YFSETQ. This CDR3 is CASSLIASGGRHYEQYF. In DNA, the CDR3 is TGCGCCAGCAGCTTAATAGCTAGCGGGGGTCGACACTACGAGCAGTACTTC.

In this sample, this clone turned up once. V is TRBV24-1 and J is TRBJ2-1; weak D call: TRBD2 (7 bases). CDR3 length: 14 amino acids. CDR1 is KGHDR and CDR2 is SFDVKD in the germline V gene. The V end was cut by 9 bases, the J end by 3 bases, with 14 bases between. CDR3 sequence reads: CATARGANYNEQFF. In nucleotides, the CDR3 is TGTGCCACCGCACGGGGGGCGAACTACAATGAGCAGTTCTTC.

The J gene is TRBJ1-1, the V gene TRBV11-3; 9 bases match TRBD1. Unmatched junction bases numbered 4, after V lost 5 bases and J lost 0 bases. This CDR3 comprises 15 residues. CDR1 and CDR2 (germline): SGHNT, YENEEA. CDR3 protein: CASSTGTGMNTEAFF. DNA for the CDR3: TGTGCCAGCAGCACCGGGACAGGGATGAACACTGAAGCTTTCTTT.

V gene TRBV5-1 combines with J gene TRBJ1-2, with D perhaps matching TRBD1 (6 bases). This CDR3 has 14 amino acids. The germline CDR1 and CDR2 sequences are SGHRS and YFSETQ. V shed 3 bases and J shed 5 bases, with 14 bases lying between them. The CDR3 loop is CASSSGEQGYGYTF. For the CDR3, the DNA is TGCGCCAGCAGCTCTGGGGAACAGGGATATGGCTACACCTTC.

V gene TRBV19 combines with J gene TRBJ2-2; D is uncertain. The CDR3 consists of 12 residues. Trimming took 5 bases from V and 6 from J, leaving 7 bases between them. The germline V gene encodes CDR1 LNHDA and CDR2 SQIVND (reference sequence). The CDR3 nucleotides are TGTGCCAGTAGTTATCAGGCCGGGGAGCTGTTTTTT. Its protein is CASSYQAGELFF. Full variable domain (rest looked up from reference TRBV19 and TRBJ2-2): DGGITQSPKYLFRKEGQNVTLSCEQNLNHDAMYWYRQDPGQGLRLIYYSQIVNDFQKGDIAEGYSVSREKKESFPLTVTSAQKNPTAFYLCASSYQAGELFFGEGSRLTVL.

The gene calls are TRBV10-1 and TRBJ2-2; D is unresolved. CDR3 length equals 13 residues. Trimming took 5 bases from V and 0 from J, leaving 4 bases between them. Germline CDR1 reads WNHNN; CDR2 reads SYGVQD (reference sequence). In DNA, the CDR3 is TGCGCCAGCAGTCCCGCGAACACCGGGGAGCTGTTTTTT. Translated: CASSPANTGELFF.

The chain is built from TRBV14 and TRBJ2-5, with 9 nucleotides matching TRBD2. The germline gives CDR1 SGHDN, CDR2 FVKESK. The CDR3 covers 18 residues. Germline trimming cut 3 bases from V and 0 bases from J; bases unmatched to any gene: 11. The CDR3 reads CASSHEGPTSGYQETQYF. The CDR3 bases are TGTGCCAGCAGCCATGAGGGGCCGACTAGCGGCTACCAAGAGACCCAGTACTTC.

The chain joins TRBV3-1 (or the pseudogene TRBV3-2) to TRBJ2-3; D is ambiguous. The germline V gene has CDR1 LGHDT and CDR2 YNNKEL (reference sequence). V was cut by 5 bases and J by 4 bases, with 19 bases left in between. The CDR3 runs 16 residues. CDR3 coding DNA: TGTGCCAGCAGCTCGTCAGTGGGCCGCTTTGCAGATACGCAGTATTTT. Translating it yields CASSSSVGRFADTQYF.

The V gene is TRBV30, the J gene TRBJ1-2; no clear D gene. From germline, CDR1 is GTSNPN and CDR2 SVGIG (reference sequence). V was cut by 4 bases and J by 1 base, with 10 bases left in between. The length of the CDR3 is 13 residues. The CDR3 DNA sequence: TGTGCCTGGACTGCCGGGAATAACTATGGCTACACCTTC. It translates to CAWTAGNNYGYTF.

The V and J genes are TRBV7-6 and TRBJ1-2; possible D gene TRBD1, 6 bases. The length of the CDR3 is 15 residues. The germline V gene encodes CDR1 SGHVS and CDR2 FNYEAQ. Trimming shortened V by 0 bases and J by 6 bases, and 14 bases separated the two germline ends. The CDR3 here is CASSLAVGTLHGYTF. The DNA of the CDR3 is TGTGCCAGCAGCTTAGCAGTAGGGACATTACATGGCTACACCTTC.

This chain's CDR3 is CAWSVFGGKTQYF. The CDR3 nucleotides are TGTGCCTGGAGTGTCTTTGGCGGGAAGACCCAGTACTTC. The J gene is TRBJ2-5, the V gene TRBV30; maybe TRBD2 (6 bases). Germline V gives CDR1 GTSNPN, CDR2 SVGIG (reference sequence). Trimming took off 0 bases at V and 6 bases at J, with 11 bases between the two ends. The CDR3 length is 13 residues.

The chain uses TRBV6-6 and TRBJ2-1; 12 bases align to TRBD2. V gave up 5 bases and J gave up 4 bases; unmatched junction bases: 12. The CDR3 is made up of 18 amino acids. Germline values: CDR1 MNHNY, CDR2 SVGAGI (reference sequence). Here the CDR3 reads CASSQSGTSGLSYNEQFF. The CDR3 DNA is TGTGCCAGCAGTCAATCCGGGACTAGCGGGCTCTCGTACAATGAGCAGTTCTTC.

The J gene is TRBJ1-1, the V gene TRBV19, with D tentatively TRBD1 (6 bases). Germline loops: CDR1 LNHDA, CDR2 SQIVND (reference sequence). V gave up 3 bases and J gave up 8 bases, with 10 bases separating them. The CDR3 totals 12 residues. The CDR3, as DNA: TGTGCCAGTAGTATTTTACAGGGAGAAGCTTTCTTT. Translated: CASSILQGEAFF.

This clone was found a few times. The chain links TRBV27 to TRBJ2-7, with 8 bases lining up with TRBD2. The trim removed 5 bases at V and 3 bases at J, leaving 12 bases unmatched. Germline CDR1 reads MNHEY; CDR2 reads SMNVEV (reference sequence). The CDR3 is made up of 16 amino acids. CDR3 sequence reads: CASSPGVSGSVYEQYF. CDR3 DNA: TGTGCCAGCAGTCCCGGGGTCAGCGGGAGTGTCTACGAGCAGTACTTC.

The chain has TRBV30 and TRBJ1-2; 10 nucleotides agree with TRBD1. The V and J ends lost 2 bases and 5 bases, in that order; junction bases with no gene match: 5. The germline V gene has CDR1 GTSNPN and CDR2 SVGIG (reference sequence). CDR3 length equals 14 residues. The CDR3 reads CAWSLGQGRYGYTF. The CDR3 DNA sequence: TGTGCCTGGAGTCTGGGACAGGGGCGGTATGGCTACACCTTC. The full variable domain, its missing parts supplied by reference TRBV30 and TRBJ1-2, is SQTIHQWPATLVQPVGSPLSLECTVEGTSNPNLYWYRQAAGRGLQLLFYSVGIGQISSEVPQNLSASRPQDRQFILSSKKLLLSDSGFYLCAWSLGQGRYGYTFGSGTRLTVV.

The chain has TRBV19 and TRBJ2-2; maybe TRBD1 (6 bases). The CDR3 is 16 amino acids. Per germline, CDR1 LNHDA and CDR2 SQIVND (reference sequence). V dropped 3 bases and J dropped 3 bases, with 14 bases sitting between them. The CDR3 bases are TGTGCCAGTAGTATCGGCAGGGGTAGTCACACCGGGGAGCTGTTTTTT. This codes for CASSIGRGSHTGELFF.

This chain joins TRBV3-1 (or the pseudogene TRBV3-2) and TRBJ2-1; no clear D gene. V was cut by 0 bases and J by 3 bases, with 6 bases left in between. The V gene's germline CDR1 is LGHDT and CDR2 YNNKEL (reference sequence). This CDR3 spans 14 amino acids. Here the CDR3 DNA reads TGTGCCAGCAGCCAAGATACGGGCTACAATGAGCAGTTCTTC. This sequence encodes CASSQDTGYNEQFF.

This clone is a singleton in its sample. The V and J genes are TRBV5-6 and TRBJ1-1; 8 nucleotides agree with TRBD1. Germline V gene lookup returns CDR1 SGHDT and CDR2 YYEEEE. The CDR3 spans 15 residues. V trimming: 4 bases; J trimming: 4 bases; junction bases outside the gene matches: 9. In DNA form, the CDR3 reads TGTGCCAGCAGCGGGACAGGACAGGGAAGCACTGAAGCTTTCTTT. It yields the protein CASSGTGQGSTEAFF. Combining the CDR3 with reference TRBV5-6 and TRBJ1-1 gives the whole variable domain DAGVTQSPTHLIKTRGQQVTLRCSPKSGHDTVSWYQQALGQGPQFIFQYYEEEERQRGNFPDRFSGHQFPNYSSELNVNALLLGDSALYLCASSGTGQGSTEAFFGQGTRLTVV.

The CDR3 sequence is CASSSGQGDTEAFF. CDR3 in DNA: TGTGCCAGCAGCTCCGGACAGGGAGACACTGAAGCTTTCTTT. The V call is TRBV7-3, the J call TRBJ1-1; the match to TRBD1 covers 8 bases. Germline V gene lookup returns CDR1 SGHTA and CDR2 FQGTGA. After removal of 4 bases from V and 3 bases from J, the junction contained 4 bases not matched to a gene. The CDR3 loop spans 14 amino acids.